This T cell receptor (beta chain) was identified during a study of blood T cell repertoires in COVID-19. Study details: COVID-19 samples collected from the United States, Italy and Spain covered acute and convalescent phases. From T cells, B-cell-depleted T cells, or PBMCs came the material, which was cDNA or gDNA.

This CDR3 has 16 amino acids. V dropped 5 bases and J dropped 5 bases, with 18 bases sitting between them. From germline, CDR1 is SEHNR and CDR2 FQNEAQ (reference sequence). As originally analysed: Amplification of reference gene primers provided the estimated nucleated cell counts. The table came from immunoSEQ multiplex PCR; TCRdb's copy has only in-frame clones and leaves some out. V, J and clone size derive from that table, while D and trimming were established from the DNA sequence. The table records around 130,000 clones, about 79% of them present only once. The J gene is TRBJ2-2, the V gene TRBV7-9; TRBD1 is a possible D gene (5 bases). The sequenced material came from peripheral blood. The TCR sequence derives from a woman in her 70s with acute or convalescent COVID-19. The CDR3: CASSGLGAVNTGELFF. The CDR3 region has the DNA TGTGCCAGCAGCGGGTTAGGGGCAGTTAATACCGGGGAGCTGTTTTTT.